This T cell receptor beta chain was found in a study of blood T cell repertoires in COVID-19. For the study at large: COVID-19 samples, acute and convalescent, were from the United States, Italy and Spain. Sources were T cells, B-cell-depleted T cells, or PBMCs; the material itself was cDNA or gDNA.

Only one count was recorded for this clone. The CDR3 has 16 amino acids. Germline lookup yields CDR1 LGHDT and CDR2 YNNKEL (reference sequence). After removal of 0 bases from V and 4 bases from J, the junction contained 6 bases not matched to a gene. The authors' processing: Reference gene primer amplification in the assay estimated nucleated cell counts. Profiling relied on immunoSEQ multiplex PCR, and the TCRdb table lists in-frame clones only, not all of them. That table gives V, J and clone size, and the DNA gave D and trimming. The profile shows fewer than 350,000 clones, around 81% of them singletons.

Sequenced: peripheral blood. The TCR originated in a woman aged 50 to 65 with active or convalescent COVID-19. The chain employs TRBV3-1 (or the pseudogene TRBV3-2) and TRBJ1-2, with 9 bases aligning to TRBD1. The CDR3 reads CASSQDGWDRAYGYTF. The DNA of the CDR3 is TGTGCCAGCAGCCAAGATGGCTGGGACAGGGCCTATGGCTACACCTTC.